Listed here are 5 T cell receptor beta chains from one sample, sequenced in a study of T cell changes during pregnancy in multiple sclerosis. Assay used: immunoSEQ multiplex PCR; TCRdb lists only in-frame clones, some missing. This table has about 35,000 clones, 90% appearing once. The material was CD4+ T cells from peripheral blood mononuclear cells, obtained in the second trimester of pregnancy. The receptor source for this set is a female donor with multiple sclerosis, enrolled in a pregnancy study.

The genes are TRBV9 and TRBJ2-1, with D tentatively TRBD2 (5 bases). The CDR3 is made up of 13 amino acids. The germline V and J ends were trimmed by 4 bases and 7 bases, with 12 bases remaining between them. The V gene's germline CDR1 is SGDLS and CDR2 YYNGEE. CDR3 amino acids: CASSTRTGNEQFF. The CDR3 DNA reads as TGTGCCAGCAGCACCCGGACTGGGAATGAGCAGTTCTTC.

The V gene is TRBV7-2, the J gene TRBJ1-2, with 7 nucleotides matching TRBD1. The junction had 12 bases not matched to a gene; V was cut back by 1 base and J by 4 bases. Germline CDR1 is SGHTA and CDR2 is FQGNSA. The length of the CDR3 is 17 residues. This CDR3 reads CASSLVYTGATGYGYTF. As DNA, the CDR3 is TGTGCCAGCAGCTTAGTTTATACAGGGGCTACAGGCTATGGCTACACCTTC.

The chain recombines TRBV19 with TRBJ1-4; TRBD1 matches 8 bases. Germline loops: CDR1 LNHDA, CDR2 SQIVND (reference sequence). This CDR3 is 14 amino acids long. V dropped 6 bases and J dropped 8; count of bases not matched to a gene: 8. The DNA for the CDR3 is TGTGCCAGTAGGACCGGGACAGGCGACGAAAAACTGTTTTTT. It codes for CASRTGTGDEKLFF.

The chain couples TRBV30 to TRBJ1-1, with a tentative D call TRBD1 (6 bases). The CDR3 length is 13 residues. CDR1 is GTSNPN, CDR2 SVGIG, per germline (reference sequence). The V and J ends lost 2 bases and 6 bases respectively, with 13 bases between them. This chain's CDR3 is CAWSTSGASEAFF. Written as DNA, the CDR3 is TGTGCCTGGAGTACCTCAGGGGCGTCTGAAGCTTTCTTT.

The rearrangement joins TRBV5-4 to TRBJ2-3; 10 bases agree with TRBD1. This CDR3 has 14 residues. The ends lost 4 bases at V and 3 bases at J; junction bases unmatched: 2. Germline assignment: CDR1 SGHNT and CDR2 YYREEE (reference sequence). The CDR3 spells CASSQDRGTDTQYF. Here the CDR3 DNA reads TGTGCCAGCAGCCAGGACAGGGGGACAGATACGCAGTATTTT.